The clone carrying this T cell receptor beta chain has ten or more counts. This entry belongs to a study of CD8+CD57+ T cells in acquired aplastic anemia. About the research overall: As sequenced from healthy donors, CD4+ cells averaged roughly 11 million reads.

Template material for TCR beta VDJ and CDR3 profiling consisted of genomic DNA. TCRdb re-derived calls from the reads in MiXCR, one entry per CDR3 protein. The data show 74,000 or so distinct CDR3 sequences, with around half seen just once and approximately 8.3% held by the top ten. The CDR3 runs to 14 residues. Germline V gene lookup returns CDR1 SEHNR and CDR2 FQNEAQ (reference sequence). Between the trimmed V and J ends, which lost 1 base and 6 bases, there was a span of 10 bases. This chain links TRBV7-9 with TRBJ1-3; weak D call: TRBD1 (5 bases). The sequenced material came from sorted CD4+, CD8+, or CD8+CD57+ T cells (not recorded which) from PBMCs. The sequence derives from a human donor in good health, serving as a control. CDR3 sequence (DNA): TGTGCCAGCAGCTTAGGCAGGGTCGCAAACACCATATATTTT. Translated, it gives CASSLGRVANTIYF. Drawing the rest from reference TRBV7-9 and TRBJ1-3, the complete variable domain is DTGVSQNPRHKITKRGQNVTFRCDPISEHNRLYWYRQTLGQGPEFLTYFQNEAQLEKSRLLSDRFSAERPKGSFSTLEIQRTEQGDSAMYLCASSLGRVANTIYFGEGSWLTVV.